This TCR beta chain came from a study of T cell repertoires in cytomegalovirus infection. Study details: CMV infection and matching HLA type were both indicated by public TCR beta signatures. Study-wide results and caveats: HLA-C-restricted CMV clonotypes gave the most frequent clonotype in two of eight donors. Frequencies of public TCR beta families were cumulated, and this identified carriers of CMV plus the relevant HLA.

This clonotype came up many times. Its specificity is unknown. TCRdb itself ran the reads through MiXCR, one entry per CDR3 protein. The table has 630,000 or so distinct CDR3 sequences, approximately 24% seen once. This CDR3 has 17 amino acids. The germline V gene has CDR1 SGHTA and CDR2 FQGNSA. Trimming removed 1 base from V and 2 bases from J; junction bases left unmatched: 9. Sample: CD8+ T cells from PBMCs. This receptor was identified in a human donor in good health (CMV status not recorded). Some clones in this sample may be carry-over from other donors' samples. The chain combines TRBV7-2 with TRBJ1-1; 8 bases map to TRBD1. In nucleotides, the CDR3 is TGTGCCAGCAGCTTAGTTCCCCCAGGGGGCGTAAACACTGAAGCTTTCTTT. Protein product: CASSLVPPGGVNTEAFF.